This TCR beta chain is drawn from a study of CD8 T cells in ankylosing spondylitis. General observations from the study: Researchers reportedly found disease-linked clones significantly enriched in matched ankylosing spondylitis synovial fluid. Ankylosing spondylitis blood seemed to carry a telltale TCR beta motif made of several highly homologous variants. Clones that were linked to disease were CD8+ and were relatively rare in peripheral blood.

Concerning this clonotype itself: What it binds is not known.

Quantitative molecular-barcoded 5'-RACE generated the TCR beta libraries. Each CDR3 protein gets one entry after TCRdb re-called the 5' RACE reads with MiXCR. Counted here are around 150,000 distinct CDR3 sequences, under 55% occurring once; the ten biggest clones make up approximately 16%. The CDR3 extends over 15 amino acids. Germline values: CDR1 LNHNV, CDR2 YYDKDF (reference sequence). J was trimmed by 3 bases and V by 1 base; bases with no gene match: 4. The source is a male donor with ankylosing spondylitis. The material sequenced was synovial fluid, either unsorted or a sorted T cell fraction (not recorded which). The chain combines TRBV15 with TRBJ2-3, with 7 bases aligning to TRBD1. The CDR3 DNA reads TGTGCCACCAGCAGAGGTCAGGGGGAAACAGATACGCAGTATTTT. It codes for CATSRGQGETDTQYF.